This TCR beta chain came from a study of blood T cells in healthy people across ages. Study-wide points: Higher diversity, along with more naive CD4+ cells, distinguished long-lived donors from aged donors. TCR beta diversity, measured per million T cells, fell in a roughly linear way with age.

Next came a second PCR, run for about 7 to 12 cycles, which used a sample-barcoded 5' primer along with a J-beta primer mix. One entry per CDR3 protein results from TCRdb running MiXCR on the 5' RACE reads. This table has nearly 1 million distinct CDR3 sequences, just over 50% appearing once. Healthy Caucasian individuals from Russia aged roughly 6 to 90 served as donors. Each sample yielded at least 6 million isolated PBMCs. V lost 4 bases, J lost 4 bases, and 5 bases stayed unmatched. The CDR3 has 13 amino acids. Germline CDR1 SQVTM, CDR2 ANQGSEA. This clonotype was observed a handful of times. Its antigen is as yet unknown.

The rearrangement joins TRBV29-1 to TRBJ1-1; TRBD1 aligns across 8 bases. This receptor was taken from an older woman in good health. Material for sequencing was blood. In DNA, the CDR3 is TGCAGCGTTGGGTGGACAGGGAGCACTGAAGCTTTCTTT. Translated: CSVGWTGSTEAFF. The full variable domain, rest sourced from reference TRBV29-1 and TRBJ1-1, is SAVISQKPSRDICQRGTSLTIQCQVDSQVTMMFWYRQQPGQSLTLIATANQGSEATYESGFVIDKFPISRPNLTFSTLTVSNMSPEDSSIYLCSVGWTGSTEAFFGQGTRLTVV.